This T cell receptor (beta chain) originates from a study of cytomegalovirus exposure and HLA in healthy donors. PCR employed 60 Vbeta and 13 Jbeta primers. Sequencing used immunoSEQ multiplex PCR; TCRdb keeps in-frame clones, though not all of them. The sample has over 65,000 clones, 70% to 80% seen once. The CDR3 length is 14 residues. Between the trimmed V and J ends, which lost 7 bases and 4 bases, there was a span of 14 bases. Germline V lookup: CDR1 LNHDA, CDR2 SQIVND (reference sequence). This chain links TRBV19 with TRBJ1-3, with unresolved D. Sequencing used PBMCs. This clonotype originated in a man in his forties or fifties in good health and CMV-seronegative. CDR3 in amino acids: CASTPGSPGNTIYF. The CDR3 DNA is TGTGCCAGTACCCCGGGGTCACCCGGAAACACCATATATTTT.